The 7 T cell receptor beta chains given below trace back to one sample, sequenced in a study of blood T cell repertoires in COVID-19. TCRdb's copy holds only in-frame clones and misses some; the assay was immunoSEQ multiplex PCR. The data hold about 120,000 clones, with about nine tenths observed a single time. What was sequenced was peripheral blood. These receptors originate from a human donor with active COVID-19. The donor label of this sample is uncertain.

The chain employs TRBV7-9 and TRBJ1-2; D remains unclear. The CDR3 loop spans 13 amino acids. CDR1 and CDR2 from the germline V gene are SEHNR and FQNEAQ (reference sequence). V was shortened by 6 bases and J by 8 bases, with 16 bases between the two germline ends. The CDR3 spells CASRNSPVQGYTF. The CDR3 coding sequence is TGTGCCAGCAGAAACAGTCCGGTTCAGGGCTACACCTTC.

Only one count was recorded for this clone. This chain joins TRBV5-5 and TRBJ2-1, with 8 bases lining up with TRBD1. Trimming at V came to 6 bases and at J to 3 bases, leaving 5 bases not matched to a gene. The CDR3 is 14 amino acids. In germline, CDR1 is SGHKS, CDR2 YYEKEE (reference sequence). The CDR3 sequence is CASKTGDLYNEQFF. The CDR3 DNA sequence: TGTGCCAGCAAGACAGGGGACCTCTACAATGAGCAGTTCTTC.

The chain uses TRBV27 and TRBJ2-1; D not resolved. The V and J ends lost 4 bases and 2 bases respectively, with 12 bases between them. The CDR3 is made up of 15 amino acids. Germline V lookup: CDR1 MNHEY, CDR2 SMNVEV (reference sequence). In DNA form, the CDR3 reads TGTGCCAGCAGTTCGGTGAGAAGCCCCTACAATGAGCAGTTCTTC. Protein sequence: CASSSVRSPYNEQFF.

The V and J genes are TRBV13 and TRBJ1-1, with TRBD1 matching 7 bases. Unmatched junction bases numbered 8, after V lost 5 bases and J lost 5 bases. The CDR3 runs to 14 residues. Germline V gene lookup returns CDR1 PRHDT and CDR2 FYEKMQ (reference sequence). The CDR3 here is CASSLDRAGTEAFF. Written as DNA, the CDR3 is TGTGCCAGCAGCCTCGACAGGGCCGGTACTGAAGCTTTCTTT.

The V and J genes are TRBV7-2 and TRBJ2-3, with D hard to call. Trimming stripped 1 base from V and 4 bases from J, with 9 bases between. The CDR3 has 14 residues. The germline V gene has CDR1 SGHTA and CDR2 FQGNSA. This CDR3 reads CASSLVRPPDTQYF. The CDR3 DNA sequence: TGTGCCAGCAGCTTAGTGAGGCCCCCAGATACGCAGTATTTT. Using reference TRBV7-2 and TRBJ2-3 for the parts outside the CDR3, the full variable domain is GAGVSQSPSNKVTEKGKDVELRCDPISGHTALYWYRQSLGQGLEFLIYFQGNSAPDKSGLPSDRFSAERTGGSVSTLTIQRTQQEDSAVYLCASSLVRPPDTQYFGPGTRLTVL.

In DNA, the CDR3 is TGCGCTGGCCAGCGGGGGAACAATGAGCAGTTCTTC. It translates to CAGQRGNNEQFF. The chain uses TRBV29-1 and TRBJ2-1; 8 nucleotides line up with TRBD2. The CDR3 runs to 12 residues. Looked up from germline, CDR1 is SQVTM and CDR2 is ANQGSEA.

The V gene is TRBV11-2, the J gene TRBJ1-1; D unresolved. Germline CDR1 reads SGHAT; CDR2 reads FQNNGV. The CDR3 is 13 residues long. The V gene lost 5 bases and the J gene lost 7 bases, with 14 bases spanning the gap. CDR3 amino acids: CASSPTPPDEAFF. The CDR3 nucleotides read TGTGCCAGCAGCCCCACACCCCCAGATGAAGCTTTCTTT.